This is a list of T cell receptor beta chains from one sample in a study of PD-L1 blockade in urothelial cancer. Sequencing was performed with immunoSEQ multiplex PCR; in TCRdb, only in-frame clones are kept and a portion is missing. Among about 72,000 clones listed, around 85% were seen once. Sample: PBMCs, taken around atezolizumab (anti-PD-L1) treatment. Receptors were obtained from a man in his sixties with urothelial cancer. Each CDR3 is given with its conserved first and last residue. A D gene is named only where the DNA matches it firmly. Expanded clones get a size class; other rows say once, few or many, or leave the size out.

cdr3_nt cdr3_aa j_call d_call v_call clone_size
TGTGCCAGCTCACTACTAGGACAGGGGGCCTACAATGAGCAGTTCTTC CASSLLGQGAYNEQFF TRBJ2-1 TRBD1 TRBV18 -
TGCGCCAGCAGCCAAGTTCCCAGGGGGTCTTCCTACGAGCAGTACTTC CASSQVPRGSSYEQYF TRBJ2-7 TRBD1 TRBV4-1 -
TGTGCCAGCGCCCCCACAGGGGGGCTTAATCAGCCCCAGCATTTT CASAPTGGLNQPQHF TRBJ1-5 TRBD1 TRBV27 -
TGCGCCAGCAGGGATGGACAGGGTAGGTCCCAGCATTTT CASRDGQGRSQHF TRBJ1-5 TRBD1 TRBV10-2 -
TGTGCCACTATTGGGGGGAGAGCGGGGACCTCCTACAATGAGCAGTTCTTC CATIGGRAGTSYNEQFF TRBJ2-1 TRBD2 TRBV19 -
TGTGCCAGCAGCTTAGGCGCTAGCGGGGGGGCGGAAGAGACCCAGTACTTC CASSLGASGGAEETQYF TRBJ2-5 TRBD2 TRBV11-3 -
TGTGCCAGCGTCGGAGGGAGCTCTGGGGCCAACGTCCTGACTTTC CASVGGSSGANVLTF TRBJ2-6 - TRBV28 few
TGTGCCATCATTCCCTTGGCGGCAGACCAAGAGACCCAGTACTTC CAIIPLAADQETQYF TRBJ2-5 - TRBV10-3 -
TGTGCCAGCAGTACCGGGACAGGGTATGAATCTGGCTACACCTTC CASSTGTGYESGYTF TRBJ1-2 TRBD1 TRBV9 -
TGCGCCAGCAGCACCCAACCGACCCGGGACAGGGGATCATCCCTCCACTTT CASSTQPTRDRGSSLHF TRBJ1-6 TRBD1 TRBV5-1 -
TGTGCCAGTAGTCCGCGGGGACTAGCGGGGACCCAAGAGACCCAGTACTTC CASSPRGLAGTQETQYF TRBJ2-5 TRBD2 TRBV19 -
TGTGCCAGCAGCTTGGTGAGCGGTACCTACAATGAGCAGTTCTTC CASSLVSGTYNEQFF TRBJ2-1 - TRBV11-3 -
TGTGCCAGCAGCCGTCGACAGGGGACAGATACGCAGTATTTT CASSRRQGTDTQYF TRBJ2-3 TRBD1 TRBV11-2 -
TGTGCCAGCAGCTTAAGCGGGGGCTTTACAGATACGCAGTATTTT CASSLSGGFTDTQYF TRBJ2-3 - TRBV7-3 -
TGTGCCAGCAGCACCCCGACTAGCGGGGCGGCAGATACGCAGTATTTT CASSTPTSGAADTQYF TRBJ2-3 TRBD2 TRBV11-1 -
TGTGCCAGCAGTAGCACAGAAAGTACCTACGAGCAGTACTTC CASSSTESTYEQYF TRBJ2-7 - TRBV28 once
TGTGCCAGTAGTATAATGCAGGGGAACAATCAGCCCCAGCATTTT CASSIMQGNNQPQHF TRBJ1-5 - TRBV19 -
TGTGCCAGCAGTTTTTCGGGACTTAGCCGGGGGAGATATGGCTACACCTTC CASSFSGLSRGRYGYTF TRBJ1-2 - TRBV27 -
TGCGCCAGCAGCCAAGATTATGGGCCGGTAGAGACCCAGTACTTC CASSQDYGPVETQYF TRBJ2-5 - TRBV4-1 -
TGTGCCAGCAGTTTAAACGCAGGAAGCTTGACCCAGTACTTC CASSLNAGSLTQYF TRBJ2-5 - TRBV27 -
TGCGCCAGCAGCTCAGGAACTTCGGGACAAACCTACGAGCAGTACTTC CASSSGTSGQTYEQYF TRBJ2-7 - TRBV5-1 -
TGTGCCAGTAGTATCAGGGGGAACACTGAAGCTTTCTTT CASSIRGNTEAFF TRBJ1-1 - TRBV19 -
TGTGCCAGCAGCCCGTCGTTTAATTCACCCCTCCACTTT CASSPSFNSPLHF TRBJ1-6 - TRBV9 few
TGTGCTAGTGGTTTTCAGTCGGGCTACACCTTC CASGFQSGYTF TRBJ1-2 - TRBV12-5 -
TGTGCCAGCAGCCTTAGCGGGGTCCAGCCCTACGAGCAGTACTTC CASSLSGVQPYEQYF TRBJ2-7 TRBD2 TRBV4-2 -
TGTGCCAGCAGCTTAGAACGGCGGCAGCCCCAGCATTTT CASSLERRQPQHF TRBJ1-5 - TRBV7-2 -
TGTGCCGCGGGGGGATCGGGAACCATATATTTT CAAGGSGTIYF TRBJ1-3 - TRBV19 -
TGTGCCAGTAGTAAGGGAAGAACAGGGGGCGCGGGACAGCCCCAGCATTTT CASSKGRTGGAGQPQHF TRBJ1-5 TRBD1 TRBV19 -
TGCAGCGCATCTAGCGGGGGGGGTGAGCAGTTCTTC CSASSGGGEQFF TRBJ2-1 TRBD2 TRBV29-1 -
TGTGCCAGCAGTGAACGGACAGGAACTTTTAGCTATCAGCCCCAGCATTTT CASSERTGTFSYQPQHF TRBJ1-5 TRBD1 TRBV2 -
TGTGCCAGCAGCTTAGCGGAGAAAGAAGCTTTCTTT CASSLAEKEAFF TRBJ1-1 - TRBV7-8 -
TGTGCCAGCAGCTTTGGACAGGGTGGTGAAAAACTGTTTTTT CASSFGQGGEKLFF TRBJ1-4 TRBD1 TRBV7-9 once
TGTGCCAGCAGCGTAGGGGCAGGGGCCGGTCAGCCCCAGCATTTT CASSVGAGAGQPQHF TRBJ1-5 - TRBV9 -
TGTGCCAGCATCGACGGGCAGGGATTTCTCTCCTACGAGCAGTACTTC CASIDGQGFLSYEQYF TRBJ2-7 - TRBV5-8 -
TGTGCCAGCAGCCCCATGAGCTCCTATAATTCACCCCTCCACTTT CASSPMSSYNSPLHF TRBJ1-6 - TRBV9 few
TGTGCCAGCAGTTTGGGGAGGGACCGAGATAATTCACCCCTCCACTTT CASSLGRDRDNSPLHF TRBJ1-6 - TRBV6-5 -
TGTGCCAGCAGTTACTCGGGGGACACGAACACTGAAGCTTTCTTT CASSYSGDTNTEAFF TRBJ1-1 - TRBV6-6 -
TGCGCCAGCAGCTTGAATAGCCTTAGCACAGATACGCAGTATTTT CASSLNSLSTDTQYF TRBJ2-3 - TRBV5-1 -
TGTGCCAGCAGTGTCGAGGAGAACACCGGGGAGCTGTTTTTT CASSVEENTGELFF TRBJ2-2 - TRBV6-4 -
TGTGCCAGCAGCACCGGACAGGGGGATACGCAGTATTTT CASSTGQGDTQYF TRBJ2-3 TRBD1 TRBV7-9 -
TGTGCCAGCAGCCTCGGACAGGGAAACTATGGCTACACCTTC CASSLGQGNYGYTF TRBJ1-2 TRBD1 TRBV7-3 -
TGTGCCAGCAGCTTGGGACAGGACACAGATACGCAGTATTTT CASSLGQDTDTQYF TRBJ2-3 - TRBV5-4 -
TGTGCTAGTGGTTTAGAGACAGGGTCTCAGTTCTTC CASGLETGSQFF TRBJ2-1 TRBD1 TRBV12-5 -
TGCGCCAGCAGCCGGGGACAGAAAGAAGAGACCCAGTACTTC CASSRGQKEETQYF TRBJ2-5 TRBD1 TRBV5-1 -
TGTGCCAGCGGGTTCCCCGGGGAAGAGCAGTACTTC CASGFPGEEQYF TRBJ2-7 - TRBV7-2 -
TGTGCCAGCAGCGCCAACTTTAGATCGGGCACTGAAGCTTTCTTT CASSANFRSGTEAFF TRBJ1-1 - TRBV9 -
TGTGCCAGCAGCTTCCCCCCTAGCGGTAATGAGCAGTTCTTC CASSFPPSGNEQFF TRBJ2-1 TRBD2 TRBV5-4 -
TGTGCCAGCAGCTTGCGGGACAGACTTAGGGATACGCAGTATTTT CASSLRDRLRDTQYF TRBJ2-3 TRBD1 TRBV5-6 -
TGTGCCAGCAGCTTAGGGCTCGGAGGGCTAGCCGCAGATACGCAGTATTTT CASSLGLGGLAADTQYF TRBJ2-3 - TRBV7-9 -